This section outlines one TCR beta chain sequence together with its context. The sample belongs to a study of blood T cell repertoires in COVID-19. Trimming cost V 0 bases and J 4 bases, with 10 bases left between them. CDR3 length: 13 amino acids. CDR1 is GTSNPN, CDR2 SVGIG, per germline (reference sequence). Assay: immunoSEQ multiplex PCR; the TCRdb copy retains only in-frame clones and omits some. This sample has under 150,000 clones; about nine tenths occur once, and the top ten carry around 4.5%. The sample comprised peripheral blood. The sequence derives from a woman in her forties or fifties with acute or convalescent COVID-19. The chain uses TRBV30 and TRBJ2-7, with D tentatively TRBD1 (5 bases). In DNA, the CDR3 is TGTGCCTGGAGTGTAATGACAGTATACGAGCAGTACTTC. Protein product: CAWSVMTVYEQYF.